These T cell receptor beta chains were read from a single sample in a study of T cell therapy after organ transplantation. Sequencing was performed with immunoSEQ multiplex PCR; in TCRdb, only in-frame clones are kept and a portion is missing. The table includes about 3,400 clones, roughly 69% detected once. Antigens of these TCRs are unknown. The sequences come from CD8+ T cells from blood, collected after autologous CMV-specific T cell therapy. The receptor source for this set is a human patient who had received a solid organ transplant and had CMV disease. Some T cells may possibly be graft donor cells. Both conserved end residues are part of each CDR3. A D gene is named only where the DNA matches it firmly. Where a row states a size, it is once, few, many or the class of an expanded clone; other rows omit it.

clone_size	v_call	d_call	j_call	cdr3_aa	cdr3_nt
.	TRBV5-5	TRBD2	TRBJ2-5	CASSPLSGRAMETQYF	TGTGCCAGCAGCCCTCTGAGCGGGAGGGCCATGGAGACCCAGTACTTC
.	TRBV7-9	TRBD1	TRBJ2-5	CASSRDREWVTQYF	TGTGCCAGCAGCCGGGACAGGGAATGGGTGACCCAGTACTTC
.	TRBV11-1	.	TRBJ2-2	CASSLVTVGELFF	TGTGCCAGCAGCTTAGTGACAGTCGGGGAGCTGTTTTTT
.	TRBV13	.	TRBJ1-1	CASSFSGTEAFF	TGTGCCAGCAGCTTTAGTGGCACTGAAGCTTTCTTT
few	TRBV29-1	TRBD2	TRBJ2-3	CSVEALRDTSVPGLAGGLDTQYF	TGCAGCGTTGAAGCCCTCCGGGACACTTCGGTCCCGGGACTAGCGGGAGGCCTCGATACGCAGTATTTT
.	TRBV5-6	TRBD2	TRBJ2-7	CASSFGEGGYEQYF	TGTGCCAGCAGCTTTGGGGAGGGTGGATACGAGCAGTACTTC
.	TRBV27	.	TRBJ2-7	CASSLSLFSEQYF	TGTGCCAGCAGTTTATCGCTCTTCTCCGAGCAGTACTTC
few	TRBV11-2	TRBD1	TRBJ1-1	CASSPGTGQYTEAFF	TGTGCCAGCAGCCCAGGGACAGGACAATACACTGAAGCTTTCTTT
.	TRBV4-1	TRBD2	TRBJ2-3	CASSQEITGGPVDTQYF	TGCGCCAGCAGCCAAGAGATCACGGGAGGGCCAGTAGATACGCAGTATTTT
.	TRBV4-3	TRBD2	TRBJ2-7	CASSQKNGLVGEQYF	TGCGCCAGCAGCCAAAAAAACGGACTAGTCGGCGAGCAGTACTTC
.	TRBV7-9	.	TRBJ2-5	CASSPMTRVETQYF	TGTGCCAGCAGCCCCATGACACGGGTCGAGACCCAGTACTTC
.	TRBV11-2	.	TRBJ2-7	CASSLGQSIYEQYF	TGTGCCAGCAGCTTAGGACAGTCGATCTACGAGCAGTACTTC
.	TRBV30	TRBD2	TRBJ2-1	CAWSDPLAGSYNEQFF	TGTGCCTGGAGTGACCCACTAGCGGGAAGTTACAATGAGCAGTTCTTC
.	TRBV9	TRBD2	TRBJ2-3	CASSPHISIGRGGTDTQYF	TGTGCCAGCAGCCCGCACATCTCGATCGGGCGGGGGGGCACAGATACGCAGTATTTT
.	TRBV5-7	.	TRBJ2-1	CASSLDYNNEQFF	TGTGCCAGCAGCCTCGACTACAACAATGAGCAGTTCTTC
.	TRBV6-1	.	TRBJ2-3	CASSAPWDPRGDTQYF	TGTGCCAGCAGTGCCCCCTGGGACCCCCGGGGAGATACGCAGTATTTT
.	TRBV7-2	TRBD2	TRBJ2-7	CASSLVSSGYEQYF	TGTGCCAGCAGCTTAGTCTCTAGCGGCTACGAGCAGTACTTC
few	TRBV6-1	.	TRBJ2-3	CASNNADTDTQYF	TGTGCCAGCAATAACGCGGACACAGATACGCAGTATTTT
.	TRBV5-6	.	TRBJ2-5	CASSLNGGETQYF	TGTGCCAGCAGCTTGAACGGAGGAGAGACCCAGTACTTC
.	TRBV27	TRBD2	TRBJ2-1	CASRLAGGNNEQFF	TGTGCCAGCAGGTTAGCGGGAGGGAACAATGAGCAGTTCTTC
.	TRBV11-2	TRBD1	TRBJ1-2	CASSPGQGDGYTF	TGTGCCAGCAGCCCCGGACAGGGGGATGGCTACACCTTC
.	TRBV10-2	TRBD2	TRBJ2-5	CASSDGTGGLAGLAETQYF	TGCGCCAGCAGCGACGGGACAGGGGGACTAGCGGGATTGGCGGAGACCCAGTACTTC
.	TRBV7-9	TRBD2	TRBJ2-5	CASSPEGLAGDGETQYF	TGTGCCAGCAGCCCAGAGGGTCTAGCGGGAGACGGAGAGACCCAGTACTTC
.	TRBV5-8	TRBD2	TRBJ2-5	CASSLVAGDQETQYF	TGTGCCAGCAGCTTGGTCGCGGGGGACCAAGAGACCCAGTACTTC
.	TRBV19	.	TRBJ1-2	CASSIAHNGYTF	TGTGCCAGTAGTATAGCGCATAATGGCTACACCTTC
.	TRBV5-4	.	TRBJ1-2	CASSLYSGYTF	TGTGCCAGCAGCTTATACAGTGGCTACACCTTC
.	TRBV6-1	.	TRBJ1-4	CASSELREGAEKLFF	TGTGCCAGCTCTGAACTCCGGGAAGGGGCTGAAAAACTGTTTTTT
.	TRBV25-1	TRBD1	TRBJ1-2	CASSQRTGGGYGYTF	TGTGCCAGCAGTCAACGGACAGGGGGAGGCTATGGCTACACCTTC
.	TRBV5-4	TRBD2	TRBJ2-5	CASSLGAGERETQYF	TGTGCCAGCAGCTTGGGAGCGGGAGAGCGGGAGACCCAGTACTTC
.	TRBV7-2	.	TRBJ1-1	CASSLLGANTEAFF	TGTGCCAGCAGCTTACTGGGGGCAAACACTGAAGCTTTCTTT
.	TRBV9	.	TRBJ2-2	CASTRLEDTGELFF	TGTGCCAGCACCCGACTAGAGGACACCGGGGAGCTGTTTTTT
medium-sized	TRBV7-9	TRBD2	TRBJ2-1	CASRPQTGTNYNEQFF	TGTGCCAGCAGGCCCCAGACGGGGACTAACTACAATGAGCAGTTCTTC
once	TRBV4-1	.	TRBJ2-1	CASSQVRGAANEQFF	TGCGCCAGCAGCCAAGTTCGGGGTGCGGCCAATGAGCAGTTCTTC
.	TRBV4-2	.	TRBJ1-4	CASSQDGGNEKLFF	TGTGCCAGCAGCCAAGACGGGGGGAATGAAAAACTGTTTTTT
.	TRBV29-1	TRBD2	TRBJ2-1	CSVGELAGGFF	TGCAGCGTTGGAGAGTTAGCGGGAGGGTTCTTC
.	TRBV13	TRBD1	TRBJ2-3	CASSWEGGAQYF	TGTGCCAGCAGCTGGGAAGGGGGCGCGCAGTATTTT
.	TRBV4-1	.	TRBJ1-6	CASSQDGSVDSPLHF	TGCGCCAGCAGCCAAGATGGGTCGGTAGATTCACCCCTCCACTTT
once	TRBV5-4	TRBD2	TRBJ2-2	CASSLGLAGFNGELFF	TGTGCCAGCAGCTTGGGACTAGCGGGATTTAACGGGGAGCTGTTTTTT
.	TRBV7-2	.	TRBJ1-2	CASSLYSGYTF	TGTGCCAGCAGCTTATACAGTGGCTACACCTTC
.	TRBV19	.	TRBJ2-2	CASSPMPQGTHTGELFF	TGTGCCAGTAGTCCAATGCCTCAGGGGACGCACACCGGGGAGCTGTTTTTT
.	TRBV5-4	.	TRBJ2-3	CASSHGLPTSTDTQYF	TGTGCCAGCAGCCACGGACTACCTACTAGCACAGATACGCAGTATTTT
once	TRBV27	.	TRBJ2-7	CASSPPTGLDTYEQYF	TGTGCCAGCAGTCCCCCGACAGGATTGGATACCTACGAGCAGTACTTC
few	TRBV6-4	TRBD1	TRBJ2-3	CASSDQGDGVDTQYF	TGTGCCAGCAGTGACCAGGGGGACGGGGTGGATACGCAGTATTTT
.	TRBV30	TRBD2	TRBJ2-1	CAWSVPLAENYNEQFF	TGTGCCTGGAGTGTACCCCTAGCGGAAAACTACAATGAGCAGTTCTTC
few	TRBV30	.	TRBJ2-5	CAWVPLGPLQETQYF	TGTGCCTGGGTCCCCTTGGGGCCCCTTCAAGAGACCCAGTACTTC
.	TRBV5-1	TRBD1	TRBJ2-5	CASSSRTGVQETQYF	TGCGCCAGCAGCTCTCGGACAGGGGTCCAAGAGACCCAGTACTTC
.	TRBV7-7	TRBD1	TRBJ2-5	CASSTWEDRALGQETQYF	TGTGCTAGCAGCACATGGGAGGACAGGGCGCTGGGTCAAGAGACCCAGTACTTC
.	TRBV7-9	.	TRBJ1-1	CASSLQGALNTEAFF	TGTGCCAGCAGCTTACAGGGTGCCTTGAACACTGAAGCTTTCTTT